This TCR beta chain was obtained from a study of vaccination effects on CD4 cells after COVID-19 (dated 2022 in TCRdb). Broadly, across the study: Participants received two doses of either the BNT162b2 or the mRNA-1273 mRNA SARS-CoV-2 vaccine. SARS-CoV-2 spike-specific CD4+ TCR repertoires from before and after mRNA vaccination were compared in COVID-19 convalescent patients and in infection-naive vaccine recipients. The full study included over 8 COVID-19 convalescent patients and a few SARS-CoV-2-naive healthy vaccine recipients. The Oncomine TCR Beta short-read assay on an Illumina iSeq 100 was used to sequence cultures from other donors in the study.

The method behind the library was the immunoSEQ multiplex PCR assay. DNA from the cultured, isolated CD4+ T cells was subjected to TCR beta CDR3 sequencing. Under the source paper's analysis protocol: Non-productive TCR sequences were removed, reads were trimmed to the CDR3 region, and CDR3s of at least 7 amino acids were retained. Antigen-specific clonotypes were identified using the MANAFEST web app by comparison of expansion in peptide wells against reference cultures. For clones to be considered positive, expansion at FDR<0.05 versus reference and all other wells, an odds ratio above 5, and a frequency above 0.1% in two replicate wells were required. A clonotype was called cross-reactive if it was significantly expanded both in SARS-CoV-2 spike wells and in at least one common cold coronavirus spike condition. Levenshtein distance calculated with the stringdist R package was used to assess CDR3 similarity, and unrooted trees were constructed with ape in R 3.6.1. This is the immuneACCESS table as TCRdb keeps it, with only in-frame sequences that have V and J called. A part of the clones is gone; compared with another copy, unresolved V genes explain less than half, and the rest is unexplained. V and J calls and clone size follow that table, whereas D and trimming were derived from the DNA. The sample table holds nearly 35,000 clones, of which around 78% were seen once. About 27% of the sample is in the top ten clones.

With regard to this clone: Its specific antigen is unknown. Base qualities are not provided; no much larger clone lies one nucleotide away.

In the ViraFEST assay, PBMC were stimulated with viral peptide pools, and antigen-specific CD4+ T cell clonotypes were then identified by expansion using TCR sequencing. After more than nine days of culture, CD4+ T cells were isolated with the EasySep CD4+ T cell isolation kit. Healthy vaccine recipients had no prior SARS-CoV-2 infection, confirmed by negative nucleocapsid antibodies before and after vaccination. Each well held some 1.9 million PBMC cultured in IMDM containing around 5% human AB serum, 8.5 to 10 IU/ml IL-2 and gentamicin, along with 10 ug/ml peptides. Half of the culture medium was replaced with fresh IL-2-containing medium on days 3 and 7. Unless noted otherwise, every peptide stimulation condition was grown in triplicate wells. PBMC were separated from whole blood using Ficoll-Paque Plus gradient centrifugation and were then either cryopreserved at -140C or used fresh. The overlapping peptide pools covered the spike proteins of SARS-CoV-2 as well as those of the common cold coronaviruses HCoV-NL63, HCoV-OC43 and HCoV-229E. Genomic DNA was extracted from cultured CD4+ T cells with the QIAamp micro DNA kit.

Results and caveats for the whole study, not just this receptor: Clones induced by infection and clones induced by vaccination both contracted markedly at late timepoints after vaccination, which fits with T cell responses waning over time. Among healthy vaccine recipients, nearly all vaccine-induced clones were SARS-CoV-2 mono-reactive, and just 1 of 255 was cross-reactive with common cold coronaviruses. Limitations of the study were the small number of convalescent patients and the absence of early post-infection timepoints.

The sequence derives from a human donor who received a COVID-19 vaccine. The sequencing here drew on CD4+ T cells from PBMCs cultured with HCoV-OC43 spike peptides, taken before COVID-19 vaccination. The sample's cell subset or site, from its label and the paper: HCoV-OC43 spike overlapping peptide pool stimulation.

The sequenced DNA is TGTGCCAGCAGCTTGGTGGGACCTTCCTACGAGCAGTACTTC. It translates as CASSLVGPSYEQYF. The rearranged segments are TRBV5-4 and TRBJ2-7; the D segment is perhaps TRBD1 or TRBD2, each sharing 5 matched bases. V is reduced by 0 bases and J by 1 base, leaving a spacing of 8 bases between them. The germline V gene (reference sequence) gives CDR1 as SGHNT and CDR2 as YYREEE. The CDR3 sequence holds 14 residues, the cysteine and phenylalanine included. Only the CDR3 DNA stays, 42 bases, in frame from base 1.